The 2 T cell receptor beta chains given below trace back to one sample, sequenced in a study of PD-L1 blockade in urothelial cancer. Data came from immunoSEQ multiplex PCR; TCRdb stores just in-frame clones and leaves some out. The data show around 33,000 clones, with approximately 85% seen just once and about 6.8% held by the top ten. The time point is: pretreatment peripheral blood. The sample in question was PBMCs, obtained around atezolizumab (anti-PD-L1) treatment. The source is a man between 60 and 70 years old with urothelial cancer.

The rearrangement uses TRBV7-9 and TRBJ1-4; D is perhaps TRBD1 (5 bases). The CDR3 contains 17 residues. Looked up from germline, CDR1 is SEHNR and CDR2 is FQNEAQ (reference sequence). Trimming pared 5 bases from V and 8 bases from J, leaving 24 bases between. The CDR3, as DNA: TGTGCCAGCAGCCAACGGGAGAGAGGGGCAGAACTGGAAAAACTGTTTTTT. Protein: CASSQRERGAELEKLFF.

The chain employs TRBV6-6 and TRBJ1-4; 8 bases line up with TRBD1. Germline V gene sequence: CDR1 MNHNY, CDR2 SVGAGI (reference sequence). Trimming took 4 bases from V and 5 from J; bases not matched to a gene: 9. The CDR3 is 16 residues long. The CDR3 region has the DNA TGTGCCAGCAGTTGGCCTGGCCGGGACAGGAATGAAAAACTGTTTTTT. It specifies CASSWPGRDRNEKLFF.